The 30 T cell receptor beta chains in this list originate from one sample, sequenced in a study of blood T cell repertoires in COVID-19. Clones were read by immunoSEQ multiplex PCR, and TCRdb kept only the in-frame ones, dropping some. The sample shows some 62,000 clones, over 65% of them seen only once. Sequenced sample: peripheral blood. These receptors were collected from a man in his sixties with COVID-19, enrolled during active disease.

CDR3 protein: CATSDITGTSPDTQYF. CDR3 in DNA: TGTGCCACCAGTGATATAACCGGGACTAGTCCAGATACGCAGTATTTT. The chain recombines TRBV24-1 with TRBJ2-3; 8 bases line up with TRBD2. The CDR3 is 16 residues long. The germline CDR1 and CDR2 sequences are KGHDR and SFDVKD. V shed 3 bases and J 4 bases; nucleotides not matched to a gene: 8.

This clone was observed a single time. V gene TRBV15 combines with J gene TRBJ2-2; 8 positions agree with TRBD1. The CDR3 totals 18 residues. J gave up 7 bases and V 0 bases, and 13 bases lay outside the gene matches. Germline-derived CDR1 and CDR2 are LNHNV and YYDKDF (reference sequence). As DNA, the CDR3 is TGTGCCACCAGCAGAGAGCCCTTAGGACAGGGTTACTTCGGGGAGCTGTTTTTT. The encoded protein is CATSREPLGQGYFGELFF.

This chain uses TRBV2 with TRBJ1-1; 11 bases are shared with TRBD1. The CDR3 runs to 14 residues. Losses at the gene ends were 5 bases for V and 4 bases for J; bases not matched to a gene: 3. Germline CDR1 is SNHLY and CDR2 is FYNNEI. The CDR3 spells CASSSGTGGTEAFF. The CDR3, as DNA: TGTGCCAGCAGTTCCGGGACAGGGGGCACTGAAGCTTTCTTT. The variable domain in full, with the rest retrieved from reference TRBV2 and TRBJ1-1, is EPEVTQTPSHQVTQMGQEVILRCVPISNHLYFYWYRQILGQKVEFLVSFYNNEISEKSEIFDDQFSVERPDGSNFTLKIRSTKLEDSAMYFCASSSGTGGTEAFFGQGTRLTVV.

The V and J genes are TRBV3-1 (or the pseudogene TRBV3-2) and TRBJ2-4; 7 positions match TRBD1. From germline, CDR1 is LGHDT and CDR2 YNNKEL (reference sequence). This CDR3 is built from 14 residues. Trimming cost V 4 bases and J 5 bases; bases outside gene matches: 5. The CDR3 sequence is CASSRRQGQNIQYF. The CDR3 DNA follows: TGTGCCAGCAGCCGGCGACAGGGCCAAAACATTCAGTACTTC.

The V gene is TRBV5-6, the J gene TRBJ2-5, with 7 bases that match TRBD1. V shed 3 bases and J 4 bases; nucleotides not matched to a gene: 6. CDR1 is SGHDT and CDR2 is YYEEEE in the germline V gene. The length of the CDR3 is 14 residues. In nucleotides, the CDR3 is TGTGCCAGCAGCTCCAGACAGGGAAGAGAGACCCAGTACTTC. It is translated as CASSSRQGRETQYF.

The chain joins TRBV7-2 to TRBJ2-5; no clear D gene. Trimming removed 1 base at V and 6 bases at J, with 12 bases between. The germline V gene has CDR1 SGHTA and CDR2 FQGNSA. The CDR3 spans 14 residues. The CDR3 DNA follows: TGTGCCAGCAGCTTAGGCGCCTCCAAGAAGACCCAGTACTTC. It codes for CASSLGASKKTQYF.

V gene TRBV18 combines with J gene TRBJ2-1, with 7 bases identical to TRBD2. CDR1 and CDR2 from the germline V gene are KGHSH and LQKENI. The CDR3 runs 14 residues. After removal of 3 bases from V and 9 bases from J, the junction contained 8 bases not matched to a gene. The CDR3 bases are TGTGCCAGCTCACCCGTGGCGGGGGATGGTGAGCAGTTCTTC. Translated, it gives CASSPVAGDGEQFF. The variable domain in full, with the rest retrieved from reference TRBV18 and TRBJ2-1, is NAGVMQNPRHLVRRRGQEARLRCSPMKGHSHVYWYRQLPEEGLKFMVYLQKENIIDESGMPKERFSAEFPKEGPSILRIQQVVRGDSAAYFCASSPVAGDGEQFFGPGTRLTVL.

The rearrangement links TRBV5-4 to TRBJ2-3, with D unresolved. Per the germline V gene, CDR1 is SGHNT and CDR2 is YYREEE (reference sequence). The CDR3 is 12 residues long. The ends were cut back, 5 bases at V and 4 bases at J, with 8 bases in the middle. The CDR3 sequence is CASSSEADTQYF. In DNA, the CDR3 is TGTGCCAGCAGTTCAGAGGCAGATACGCAGTATTTT.

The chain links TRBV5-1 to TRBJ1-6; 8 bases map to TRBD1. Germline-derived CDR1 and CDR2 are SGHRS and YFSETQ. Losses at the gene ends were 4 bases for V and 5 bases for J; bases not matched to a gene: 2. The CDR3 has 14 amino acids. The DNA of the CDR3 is TGCGCCAGCAGCACAGGGGGGAATAATTCACCCCTCCACTTT. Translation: CASSTGGNNSPLHF.

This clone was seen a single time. The CDR3 reads CASSLVTTGALGDTIYF. CDR3 DNA sequence: TGTGCCAGCAGCTTGGTGACGACAGGGGCGTTGGGGGACACCATATATTTT. The chain joins TRBV5-5 to TRBJ1-3; 8 nucleotides line up with TRBD1. Germline-derived CDR1 and CDR2 are SGHKS and YYEKEE (reference sequence). The ends lost 0 bases at V and 8 bases at J; junction bases unmatched: 13. The CDR3 consists of 17 residues. The complete variable domain, with remaining parts taken from reference TRBV5-5 and TRBJ1-3, reads DAGVTQSPTHLIKTRGQQVTLRCSPISGHKSVSWYQQVLGQGPQFIFQYYEKEERGRGNFPDRFSARQFPNYSSELNVNALLLGDSALYLCASSLVTTGALGDTIYFGEGSWLTVV.

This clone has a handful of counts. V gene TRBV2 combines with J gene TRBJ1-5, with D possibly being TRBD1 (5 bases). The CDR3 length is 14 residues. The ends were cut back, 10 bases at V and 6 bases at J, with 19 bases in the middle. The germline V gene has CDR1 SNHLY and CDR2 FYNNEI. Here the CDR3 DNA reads TGTGCCACTAAAAAAGGGGTTAGTAGTCAGCCCCAGCATTTT. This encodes CATKKGVSSQPQHF. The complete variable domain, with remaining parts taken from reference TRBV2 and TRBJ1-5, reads EPEVTQTPSHQVTQMGQEVILRCVPISNHLYFYWYRQILGQKVEFLVSFYNNEISEKSEIFDDQFSVERPDGSNFTLKIRSTKLEDSAMYFCATKKGVSSQPQHFGDGTRLSIL.

CDR3 residues: CASSPAGGLYNEQFF. The DNA for the CDR3 is TGCGCCAGCAGCCCAGCGGGAGGGCTCTACAATGAGCAGTTCTTC. The chain has TRBV5-1 and TRBJ2-1; 10 nucleotides agree with TRBD2. Germline V CDR1 and CDR2: SGHRS, YFSETQ. V lost 4 bases and J lost 3; bases outside the gene matches: 4. The CDR3 is 15 residues long.

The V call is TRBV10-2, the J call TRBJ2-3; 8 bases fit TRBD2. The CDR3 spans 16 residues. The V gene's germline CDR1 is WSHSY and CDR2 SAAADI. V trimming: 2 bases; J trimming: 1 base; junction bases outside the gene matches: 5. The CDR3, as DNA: TGCGCCAGCAGTGAGGGCCGGGGGGGAGGCACAGATACGCAGTATTTT. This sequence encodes CASSEGRGGGTDTQYF.

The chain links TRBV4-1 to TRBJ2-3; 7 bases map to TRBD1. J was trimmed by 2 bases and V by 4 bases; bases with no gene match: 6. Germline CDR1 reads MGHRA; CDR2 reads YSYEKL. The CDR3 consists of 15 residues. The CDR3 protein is CASSRKGAVTDTQYF. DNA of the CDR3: TGCGCCAGCAGCCGCAAGGGGGCAGTCACAGATACGCAGTATTTT.

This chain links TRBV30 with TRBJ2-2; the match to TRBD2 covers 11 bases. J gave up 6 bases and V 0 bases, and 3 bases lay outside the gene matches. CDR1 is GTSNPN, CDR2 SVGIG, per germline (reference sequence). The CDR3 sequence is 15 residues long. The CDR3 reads CAWSVGTSGAGELFF. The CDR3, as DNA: TGTGCCTGGAGTGTAGGGACTAGCGGTGCCGGGGAGCTGTTTTTT.

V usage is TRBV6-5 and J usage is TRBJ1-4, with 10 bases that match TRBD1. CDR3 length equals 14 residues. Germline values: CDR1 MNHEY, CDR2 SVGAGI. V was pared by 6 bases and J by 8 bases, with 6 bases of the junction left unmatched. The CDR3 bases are TGTGCCAGCAGACCCGGACAGGGGGGGGAAAAACTGTTTTTT. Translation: CASRPGQGGEKLFF.

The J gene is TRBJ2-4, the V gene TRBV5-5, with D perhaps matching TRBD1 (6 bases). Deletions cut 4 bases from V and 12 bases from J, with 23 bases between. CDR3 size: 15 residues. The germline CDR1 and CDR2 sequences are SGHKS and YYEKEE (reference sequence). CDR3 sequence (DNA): TGTGCCAGCAGCCTGGGGACCGGGACAAGAGAGTCTCAGTACTTC. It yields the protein CASSLGTGTRESQYF.

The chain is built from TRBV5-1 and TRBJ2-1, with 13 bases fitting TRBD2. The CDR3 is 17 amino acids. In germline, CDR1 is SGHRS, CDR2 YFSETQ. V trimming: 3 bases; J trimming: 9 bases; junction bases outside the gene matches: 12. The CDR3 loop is CASSSNILAGGPGEQFF. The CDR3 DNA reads TGCGCCAGCAGCTCGAACATACTAGCGGGAGGGCCCGGTGAGCAGTTCTTC.

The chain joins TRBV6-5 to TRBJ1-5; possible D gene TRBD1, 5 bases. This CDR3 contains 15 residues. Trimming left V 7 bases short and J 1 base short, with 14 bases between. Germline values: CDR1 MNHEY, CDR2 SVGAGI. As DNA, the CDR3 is TGTGCCAGCACTAGAACAGGTGGGAGCAATCAGCCCCAGCATTTT. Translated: CASTRTGGSNQPQHF.

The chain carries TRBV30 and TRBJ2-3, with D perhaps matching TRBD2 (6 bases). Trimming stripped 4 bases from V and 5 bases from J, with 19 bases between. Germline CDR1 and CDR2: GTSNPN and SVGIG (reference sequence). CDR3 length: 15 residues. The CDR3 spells CAWKRLTGVEDTQYF. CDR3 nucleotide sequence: TGTGCCTGGAAAAGGTTGACGGGAGTGGAAGATACGCAGTATTTT.

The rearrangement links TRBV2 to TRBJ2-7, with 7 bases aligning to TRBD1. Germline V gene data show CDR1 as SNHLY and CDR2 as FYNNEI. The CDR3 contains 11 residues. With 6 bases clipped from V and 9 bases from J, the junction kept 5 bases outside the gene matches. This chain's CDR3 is CASRTGLLQYF. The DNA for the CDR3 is TGTGCCAGCAGGACAGGGTTGTTGCAGTACTTC.

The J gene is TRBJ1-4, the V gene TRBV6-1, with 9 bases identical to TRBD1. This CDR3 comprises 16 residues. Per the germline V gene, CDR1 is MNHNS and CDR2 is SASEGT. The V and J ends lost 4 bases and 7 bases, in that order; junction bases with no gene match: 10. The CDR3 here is CASSGVTGGLGEKLFF. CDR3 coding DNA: TGTGCCAGCAGTGGAGTCACAGGGGGCCTTGGTGAAAAACTGTTTTTT.

CDR3 in amino acids: CASRSTDLTCTGELFF. In DNA, the CDR3 is TGTGCAAGTCGCTCGACAGACCTAACATGCACCGGGGAGCTGTTTTTT. The genes are TRBV12-2 and TRBJ2-2; the D call of TRBD1 is as the table states it, not checked on the DNA. TRBV12-2 is given as a pseudogene. The CDR3 is 16 residues long.

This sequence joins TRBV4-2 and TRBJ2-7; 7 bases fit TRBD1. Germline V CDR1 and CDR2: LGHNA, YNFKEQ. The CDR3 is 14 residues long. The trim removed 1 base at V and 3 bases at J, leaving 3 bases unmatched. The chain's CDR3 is CASSQGGQSYEQYF. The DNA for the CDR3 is TGTGCCAGCAGCCAAGGGGGACAGAGCTACGAGCAGTACTTC.

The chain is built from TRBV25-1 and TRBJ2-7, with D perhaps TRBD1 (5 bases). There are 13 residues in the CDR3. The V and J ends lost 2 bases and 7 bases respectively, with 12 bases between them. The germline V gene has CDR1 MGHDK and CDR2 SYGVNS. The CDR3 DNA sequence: TGTGCCAGCAGTGAAGTGCAGGGAAGTGAGCAGTACTTC. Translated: CASSEVQGSEQYF.

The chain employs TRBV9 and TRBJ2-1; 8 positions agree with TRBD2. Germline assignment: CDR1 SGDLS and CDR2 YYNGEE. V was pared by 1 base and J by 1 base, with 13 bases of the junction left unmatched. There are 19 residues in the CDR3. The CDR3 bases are TGTGCCAGCAGCGTACCACGGACGGAAACGGGGGGGTCCTACAATGAGCAGTTCTTC. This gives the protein CASSVPRTETGGSYNEQFF.

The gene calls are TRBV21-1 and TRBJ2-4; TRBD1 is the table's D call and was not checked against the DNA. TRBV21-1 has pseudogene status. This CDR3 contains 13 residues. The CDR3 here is CASTNRGLNIQYF. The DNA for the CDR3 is TGTGCCAGCACCAACAGGGGGCTAAACATTCAGTACTTC.

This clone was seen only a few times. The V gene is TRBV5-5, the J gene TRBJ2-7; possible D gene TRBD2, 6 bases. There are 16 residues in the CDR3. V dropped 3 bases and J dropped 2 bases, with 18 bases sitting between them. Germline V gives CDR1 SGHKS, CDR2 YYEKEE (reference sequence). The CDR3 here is CASSSRHRGGAYEQYF. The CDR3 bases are TGTGCCAGCAGCTCGCGACACCGTGGAGGGGCCTACGAGCAGTACTTC.

CDR3 in amino acids: CATSDWGTGYIHGYTF. The DNA for the CDR3 is TGTGCCACCAGTGATTGGGGCACAGGTTATATCCATGGCTACACCTTC. The rearrangement uses TRBV24-1 and TRBJ1-2, with a weak D call TRBD1 (5 bases). Germline V gene data show CDR1 as KGHDR and CDR2 as SFDVKD. Trimming took off 2 bases at V and 6 bases at J, with 18 bases between the two ends. The CDR3 spans 16 residues.

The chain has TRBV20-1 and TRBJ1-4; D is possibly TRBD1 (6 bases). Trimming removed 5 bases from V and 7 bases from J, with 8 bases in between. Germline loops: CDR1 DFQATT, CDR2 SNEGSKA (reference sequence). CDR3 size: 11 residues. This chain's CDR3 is CSARRGEKLFF. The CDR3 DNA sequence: TGCAGTGCTCGCAGGGGTGAAAAACTGTTTTTT.